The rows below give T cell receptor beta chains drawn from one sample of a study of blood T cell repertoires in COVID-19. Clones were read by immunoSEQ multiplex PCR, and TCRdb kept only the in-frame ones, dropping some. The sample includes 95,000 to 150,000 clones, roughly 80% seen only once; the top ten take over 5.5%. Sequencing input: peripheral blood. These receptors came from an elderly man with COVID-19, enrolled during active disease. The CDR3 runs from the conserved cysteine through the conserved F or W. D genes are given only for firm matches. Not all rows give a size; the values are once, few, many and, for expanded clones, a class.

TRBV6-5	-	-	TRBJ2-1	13	TGTGCCAGCAGCACTATGGCGGAGAATGAGCAGTTCTTC	CASSTMAENEQFF
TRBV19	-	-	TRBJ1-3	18	TGTGCCAGTAGTATCGCGGGGGACCTATTTCTCTCTGGAAACACCATATATTTT	CASSIAGDLFLSGNTIYF
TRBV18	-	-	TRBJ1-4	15	TGTGCCAGCTCTCCCCAAGGGAGGGCGGGAGAAAAACTGTTTTTT	CASSPQGRAGEKLFF
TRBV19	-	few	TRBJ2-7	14	TGTGCCAGTAGTAACCCGGGACTGATCTACGAGCAGTACTTC	CASSNPGLIYEQYF
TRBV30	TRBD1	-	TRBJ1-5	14	TGTGCCTGGAGTGACACAGGGGGGGATCAGCCCCAGCATTTT	CAWSDTGGDQPQHF
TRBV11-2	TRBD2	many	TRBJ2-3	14	TGTGCCAGCAGGAGCGGGAGTAGCACAGATACGCAGTATTTT	CASRSGSSTDTQYF
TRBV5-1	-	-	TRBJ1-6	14	TGCGCCAGCGGGGAGGTCAGCCCCAATTCACCCCTCCACTTT	CASGEVSPNSPLHF
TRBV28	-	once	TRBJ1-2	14	TGTGCCAGCAGTTTAGTCAACTTGGACTATGGCTACACCTTC	CASSLVNLDYGYTF
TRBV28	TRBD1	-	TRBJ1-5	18	TGTGCCAGCAGTTTCAACCCGGACAGGGAGGGACCCAATCAGCCCCAGCATTTT	CASSFNPDREGPNQPQHF
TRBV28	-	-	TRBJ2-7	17	TGTGCCAGCTCACCTCCACCCATGGGGGGACGCTCCTACGAGCAGTACTTC	CASSPPPMGGRSYEQYF
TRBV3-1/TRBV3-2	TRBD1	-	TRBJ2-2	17	TGTGCCAGCAGCCGAAAAACGGGACAGGCGAACACCGGGGAGCTGTTTTTT	CASSRKTGQANTGELFF
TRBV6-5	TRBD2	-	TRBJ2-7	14	TGTGCCAGCCGACCGGGACTAGCGTATTACGAGCAGTACTTC	CASRPGLAYYEQYF
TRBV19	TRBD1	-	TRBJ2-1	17	TGTGCCAGTAGTATCGGACAGGGTGGAATCTCCTACAATGAGCAGTTCTTC	CASSIGQGGISYNEQFF
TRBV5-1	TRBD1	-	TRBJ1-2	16	TGCGCCAGCAGCAACATAAGGACAGGGGCAAACTATGGCTACACCTTC	CASSNIRTGANYGYTF
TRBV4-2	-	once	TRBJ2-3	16	TGTGCCAGCAGCCAAGTTGGGAGTCTTAGCACAGATACGCAGTATTTT	CASSQVGSLSTDTQYF
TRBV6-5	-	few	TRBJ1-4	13	TGTGCCAGCAGCCAGGTCCTGAATGAAAAACTGTTTTTT	CASSQVLNEKLFF
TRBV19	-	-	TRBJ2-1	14	TGTGCCAGTAGGCGGGGAGGGGGGTACAATGAGCAGTTCTTC	CASRRGGGYNEQFF
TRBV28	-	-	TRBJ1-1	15	TGTGCCAGCAGACTTGACGGCGGGGGGAACACTGAAGCTTTCTTT	CASRLDGGGNTEAFF
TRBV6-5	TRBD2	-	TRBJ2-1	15	TGTGCCAGCACCAAAGGGACTAGCGGGGGGAATGAGCAGTTCTTC	CASTKGTSGGNEQFF
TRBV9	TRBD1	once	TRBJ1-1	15	TGTGCCAGCAGCGTAGGGGGACAGCTGAACACTGAAGCTTTCTTT	CASSVGGQLNTEAFF
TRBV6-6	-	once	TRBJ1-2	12	TGTGCCAGCAGTCCTCCCTCTAGTGGCTACACCTTC	CASSPPSSGYTF
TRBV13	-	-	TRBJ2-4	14	TGTGCCAGCAGCTTAGACAGGGACAAAAACATTCAGTACTTC	CASSLDRDKNIQYF
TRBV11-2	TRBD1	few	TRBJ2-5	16	TGTGCCAGCAGCTTAGATTACAGGGGGCGACAAGAGACCCAGTACTTC	CASSLDYRGRQETQYF
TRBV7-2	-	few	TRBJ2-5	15	TGTGCCAGCAGCTTATTCGGACTGGACCAAGAGACCCAGTACTTC	CASSLFGLDQETQYF
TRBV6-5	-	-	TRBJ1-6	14	TGTGCCAGCATGAGGGTTGAACGTAATTCACCCCTCCACTTT	CASMRVERNSPLHF
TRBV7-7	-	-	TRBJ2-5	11	TGTGCTAGCAGCTCTAGAGGAACCCAGTACTTC	CASSSRGTQYF
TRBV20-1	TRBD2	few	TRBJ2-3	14	TGCAGTGCTAGTCTAGCGGGAAGGACAGATACGCAGTATTTT	CSASLAGRTDTQYF
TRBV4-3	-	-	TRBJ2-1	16	TGCGCCAGCAGCCAAGATGGAAAAAGTTCGGGCAATGAGCAGTTCTTC	CASSQDGKSSGNEQFF
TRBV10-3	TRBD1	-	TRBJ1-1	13	TGTGCCATCAGGGGGACAGGGAGGGCTGAAGCTTTCTTT	CAIRGTGRAEAFF
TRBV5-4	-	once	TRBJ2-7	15	TGTGCCAGCAGCTTGGGGCCTAGCCAGATCTACGAGCAGTACTTC	CASSLGPSQIYEQYF